This T cell receptor (beta chain) derives from a study of Graves' ophthalmopathy and Graves' hyperthyroidism (dated by TCRdb to the late 2010s). Context from the whole study: Stable hyperthyroidism was defined as no progression to ophthalmopathy within 18 months of follow-up. An independent validation cohort was composed of 18 hyperthyroidism patients and about 17 patients who later progressed from hyperthyroidism to ophthalmopathy. To tell Graves' ophthalmopathy apart from Graves' hyperthyroidism, and to predict which patients would progress to ophthalmopathy, the study relied on TCR beta repertoire signatures. To explore V-J signatures distinguishing ophthalmopathy from hyperthyroidism, a discovery set of under 110 patients (about 44 ophthalmopathy, 55 to 60 stable hyperthyroidism) was enrolled. In total, 135 blood samples were TCR-sequenced: around 42 ophthalmopathy, some 72 hyperthyroidism and some 17 hyperthyroidism-to-ophthalmopathy patients. Once sampling was done, hyperthyroidism patients were given methimazole at a starting dose of 30 mg daily, while ophthalmopathy patients were given high-dose intravenous methylprednisolone. In roughly 6 hyperthyroidism patients, T-cell repertoires of thyroid tissue and blood were compared. What the study reported, not specific to this receptor: In validation, the model predicted ophthalmopathy progression with more than 55% sensitivity and approximately 78% specificity; 12 predicted patients were CT-confirmed with GO in a median of approximately 6.5 months. In cross-validation, the 13-signature model distinguished ophthalmopathy from stable hyperthyroidism with about 90% sensitivity and approximately 81% specificity, while in the test set the corresponding values were approximately 80% and 75%. Sample size was not statistically predetermined, and group allocation was not concealed from the investigators. Among expanded thyroid clonotypes with frequency above 0.001, most also showed up in blood, which suggests that blood repertoires may reflect the thyroid immune response.

Patients with hyperthyroidism were aged 18 to 65 years, had been newly diagnosed, and had a disease duration of less than 2 months. Patients with other autoimmune diseases, uncontrolled infections, pregnancy or lactation were excluded. Diagnosis was based on clinical symptoms, serum thyroxine, TRAb, thyroid ultrasound and orbital computed tomography. Total RNA was extracted with Trizol reagent and quality-checked on an Agilent 2100 Bioanalyzer. For repertoire sequencing, the TCR beta CDR3 regions were amplified from RNA transcripts. The first round of RT-PCR was done with HTBI primers and the Qiagen OneStep RT-PCR kit, and was followed by a second round of multiplex PCR, then size selection and purification. Sequencing of the libraries was carried out on an Illumina HiSeq2000 in paired-end mode with 100 bp reads. The study's own analysis went as follows. SOAPnuke was used for read processing, and reads with adapters, uncalled bases, a mean Phred below 15, or no exact constant-primer or identifier match were discarded. COPE v1.2.5 was used to merge high-quality paired reads. Each unique nucleotide sequence was defined as a clonotype, and clonotypes were aligned to IMGT TRB V, D and J references with MiTCR v1.1. The analysis was limited to V-J combinations with a frequency above 0.0001, which together covered 99.2% of repertoires. For each V-J combination, a TCR clonal expansion and chaos score was defined as F50 clonal expansion divided by the chaos observed in the TCRdist matrix. Welch's t-statistics and random forest were used to reduce the features to approximately 13 V-J combinations, which were then used as input to a naive Bayes classifier. Thyroid-blood repertoire similarity was quantified with the Morisita-Horn index. The public reads were quality trimmed at Q25 with fastp and then assembled into clones with MiXCR by TCRdb, keeping productive beta chains. All rows with the same CDR3 protein become a single entry with the most common DNA and genes. Here the V and J calls rest on TCRdb's processing, not on the authors' analysis. The sample has around 1,000,000 distinct CDR3 sequences on record, about 36% of them singletons. 11% of the sample is in the top ten clones.

The V end gives up 5 bases and the J end 8 bases, leaving 7 bases in the junction not matched to a gene. The CDR3, cysteine through phenylalanine, is 14 amino acids long. Left in the record is the CDR3 DNA by itself, 42 bases read in frame from the first base. Comments on this clonotype: This receptor's antigen is unknown. One base away there is no much larger clone; base qualities are not given.

The V and J genes are TRBV12-3 or TRBV12-4 and TRBJ1-4; 8 nucleotides in the junction match TRBD1. The sequenced material came from peripheral blood or thyroid tissue (not recorded which). The TCR originated in an adult man with Graves' hyperthyroidism. The CDR3 protein is CASSATGELEKLFF. The base sequence is TGTGCCAGCAGTGCGACAGGGGAACTGGAAAAACTGTTTTTT.